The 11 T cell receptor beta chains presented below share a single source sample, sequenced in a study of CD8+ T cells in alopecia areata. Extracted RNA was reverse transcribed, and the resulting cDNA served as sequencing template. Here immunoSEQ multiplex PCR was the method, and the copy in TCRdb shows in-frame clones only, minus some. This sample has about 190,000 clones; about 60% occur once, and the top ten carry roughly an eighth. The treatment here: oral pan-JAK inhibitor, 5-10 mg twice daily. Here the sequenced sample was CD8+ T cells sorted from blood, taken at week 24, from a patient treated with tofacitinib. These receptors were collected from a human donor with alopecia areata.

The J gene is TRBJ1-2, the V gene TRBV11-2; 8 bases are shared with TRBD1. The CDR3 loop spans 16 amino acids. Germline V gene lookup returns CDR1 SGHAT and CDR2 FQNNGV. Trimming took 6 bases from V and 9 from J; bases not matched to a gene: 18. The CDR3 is CASRPREGQGRYSYTF. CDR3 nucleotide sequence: TGTGCCAGCAGACCTAGGGAAGGACAGGGACGATATAGCTACACCTTC.

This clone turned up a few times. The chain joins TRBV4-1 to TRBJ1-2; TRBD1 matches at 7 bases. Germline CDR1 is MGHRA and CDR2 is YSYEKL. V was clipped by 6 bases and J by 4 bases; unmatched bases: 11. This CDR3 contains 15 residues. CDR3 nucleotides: TGCGCCAGCAGTCCGGACAGGTCCCTGAGCTATGGCTACACCTTC. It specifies CASSPDRSLSYGYTF.

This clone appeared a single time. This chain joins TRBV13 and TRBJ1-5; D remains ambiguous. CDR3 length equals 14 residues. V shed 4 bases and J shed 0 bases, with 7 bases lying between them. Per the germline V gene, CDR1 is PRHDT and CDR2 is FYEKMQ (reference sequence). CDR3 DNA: TGTGCCAGCAGCTCCGGGAGTAGCAATCAGCCCCAGCATTTT. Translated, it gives CASSSGSSNQPQHF.

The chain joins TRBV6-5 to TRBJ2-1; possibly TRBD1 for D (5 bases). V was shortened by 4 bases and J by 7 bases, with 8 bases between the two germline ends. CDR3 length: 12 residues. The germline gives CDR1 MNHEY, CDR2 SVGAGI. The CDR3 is CASSSSGNEQFF. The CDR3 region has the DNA TGTGCCAGCAGTTCCTCAGGGAATGAGCAGTTCTTC.

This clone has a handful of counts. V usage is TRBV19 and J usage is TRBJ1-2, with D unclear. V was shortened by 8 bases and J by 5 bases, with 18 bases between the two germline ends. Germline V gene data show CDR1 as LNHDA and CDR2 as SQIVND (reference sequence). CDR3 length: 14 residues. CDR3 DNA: TGTGCCAGTTCCGACCCCGGCGGGCCATATGGCTACACCTTC. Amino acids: CASSDPGGPYGYTF.

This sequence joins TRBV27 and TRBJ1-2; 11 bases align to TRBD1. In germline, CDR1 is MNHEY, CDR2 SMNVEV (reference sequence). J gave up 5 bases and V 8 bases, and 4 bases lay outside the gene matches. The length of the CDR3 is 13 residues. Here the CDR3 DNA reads TGTGCCAGCGCGGGACAGGGGGGTTATGGCTACACCTTC. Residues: CASAGQGGYGYTF.

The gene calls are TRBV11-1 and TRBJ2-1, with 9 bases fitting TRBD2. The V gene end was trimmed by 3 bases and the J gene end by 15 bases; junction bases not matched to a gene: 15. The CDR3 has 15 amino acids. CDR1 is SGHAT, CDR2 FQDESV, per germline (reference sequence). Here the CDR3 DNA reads TGTGCCAGCAGCTTGCGGACTAGCGAGAGATCCCCCCTGTTCTTC. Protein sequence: CASSLRTSERSPLFF. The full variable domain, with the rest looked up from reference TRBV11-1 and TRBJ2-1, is EAEVAQSPRYKITEKSQAVAFWCDPISGHATLYWYRQILGQGPELLVQFQDESVVDDSQLPKDRFSAERLKGVDSTLKIQPAELGDSAMYLCASSLRTSERSPLFFGPGTRLTVL.

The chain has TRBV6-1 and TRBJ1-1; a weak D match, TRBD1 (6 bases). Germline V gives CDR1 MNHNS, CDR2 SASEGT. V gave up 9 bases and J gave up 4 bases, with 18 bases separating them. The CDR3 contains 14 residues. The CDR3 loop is CASRERGAGTEAFF. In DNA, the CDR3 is TGTGCCAGTCGAGAGCGGGGGGCAGGCACTGAAGCTTTCTTT.

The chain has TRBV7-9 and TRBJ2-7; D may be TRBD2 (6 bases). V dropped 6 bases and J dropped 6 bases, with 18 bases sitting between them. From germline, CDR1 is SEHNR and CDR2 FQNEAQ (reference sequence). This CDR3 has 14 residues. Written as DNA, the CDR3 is TGTGCCAGCAGTCCCGCCCGGGAGCGGCGCGAGCAGTACTTC. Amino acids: CASSPARERREQYF.

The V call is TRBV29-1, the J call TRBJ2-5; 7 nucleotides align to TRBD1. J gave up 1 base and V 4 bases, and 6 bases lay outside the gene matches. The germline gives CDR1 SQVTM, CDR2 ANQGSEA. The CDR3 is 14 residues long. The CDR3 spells CSVGVWDSQETQYF. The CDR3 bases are TGCAGCGTTGGGGTCTGGGACAGCCAAGAGACCCAGTACTTC.

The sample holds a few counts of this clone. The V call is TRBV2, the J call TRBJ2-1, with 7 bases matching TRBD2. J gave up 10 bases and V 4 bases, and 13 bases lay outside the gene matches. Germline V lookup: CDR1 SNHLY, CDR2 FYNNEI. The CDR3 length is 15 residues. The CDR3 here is CASSAPGTIAWEQFF. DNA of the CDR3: TGTGCCAGCAGTGCCCCCGGGACTATTGCGTGGGAGCAGTTCTTC.